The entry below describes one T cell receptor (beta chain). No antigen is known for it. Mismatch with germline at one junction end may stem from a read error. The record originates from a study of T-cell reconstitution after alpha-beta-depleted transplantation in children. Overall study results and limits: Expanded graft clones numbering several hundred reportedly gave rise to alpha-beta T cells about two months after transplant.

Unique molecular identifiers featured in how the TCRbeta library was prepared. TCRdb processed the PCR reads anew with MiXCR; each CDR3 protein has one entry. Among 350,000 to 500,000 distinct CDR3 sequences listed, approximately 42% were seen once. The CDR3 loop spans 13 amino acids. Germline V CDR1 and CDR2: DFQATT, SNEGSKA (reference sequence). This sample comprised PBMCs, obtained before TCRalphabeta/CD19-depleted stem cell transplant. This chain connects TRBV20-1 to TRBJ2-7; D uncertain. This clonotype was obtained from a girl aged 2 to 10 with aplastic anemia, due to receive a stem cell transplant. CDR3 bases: TGCAGTGCTAGAGATCCTCCTACCTACGAGCACTACTTC. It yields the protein CSARDPPTYEHYF.